This T cell receptor beta chain was observed in a study of blood T cells in healthy people across ages. Study conclusions and caveats: It was held that the diversity estimates obtained from one million T cells were underestimates. Long-lived donors had more naive CD4+ cells and higher diversity than aged donors. Age advanced and TCR beta diversity per million T cells fell, roughly linearly.

V was pared by 2 bases and J by 1 base, with 9 bases between. CDR3 length equals 15 residues. Then a second PCR, running about 7 to 11 cycles, was carried out with a sample-barcoded 5' primer and a J-beta primer mix. Researchers report that a template-switch adaptor with 12 random nucleotides tagged each cDNA molecule. TCRdb re-called the 5' RACE reads with MiXCR, one entry per CDR3 protein. The data show 550,000 to 750,000 distinct CDR3 sequences, with more than 20% seen just once and around 3.4% held by the top ten. Comments on this clonotype: Its matching antigen is unknown.

This clonotype was obtained from an older man in good health. The sample comprised blood. The chain recombines TRBV12-3 or TRBV12-4 with TRBJ2-1, with D uncertain. CDR3 protein: CASSLSTPSYNEQFF. The CDR3 DNA follows: TGTGCCAGCAGTTTATCCACTCCTTCCTACAATGAGCAGTTCTTC.